This entry is about one T cell receptor (beta chain). CDR3 length: 14 residues. J lost 2 bases, V lost 6 bases, and 6 bases had no gene match. Germline V CDR1 and CDR2: LNHDA, SQIVND (reference sequence). This sample is part of a study of blood T cell repertoires in COVID-19. Study-wide context: Spain, Italy and the United States supplied samples that represented acute and convalescent COVID-19. In each case, the material was cDNA or gDNA derived from T cells, B-cell-depleted T cells, or PBMCs.

Generated by immunoSEQ multiplex PCR, the TCRdb table keeps only in-frame clones and is missing some. The data show about 250,000 clones, around nine tenths seen once. The cohort comprised adults aged about 18 to 90 years residing in 20 to 30 US areas. Two negative PCRs, clearance, or symptom resolution characterized the recovered Cohort 3 donors. The rearrangement links TRBV19 to TRBJ1-2; 7 bases are a match to TRBD1. Sample: PBMCs or T cells enriched from blood (not recorded which). This sequence was found in a young woman who had recovered from COVID-19. CDR3 bases: TGTGCCAGTAGCGGGGACAGAACGAACTATGGCTACACCTTC. Its translation is CASSGDRTNYGYTF.